This record looks at one TCR beta chain sequence and its context. The antigen remains unidentified. The V gene lost 0 bases and the J gene lost 2 bases, with 15 bases spanning the gap. The CDR3 covers 17 residues. Germline values: CDR1 MGHRA, CDR2 YSYEKL. The data stem from a study of cytomegalovirus exposure and HLA in healthy donors. Study-wide points: CMV antigen specificity of three CMV-associated chains was confirmed in vitro.

The repertoire was sequenced with immunoSEQ multiplex PCR; TCRdb's copy has only in-frame clones and lacks some. Of approximately 160,000 clones listed, 85% to 90% are singletons. This receptor was obtained from a young woman in good health and CMV-seronegative. The rearrangement links TRBV4-1 to TRBJ2-3, with D tentatively TRBD1 or TRBD2 (6 bases each). The sequenced sample consisted of PBMCs. The CDR3 sequence: CASSQDIGGPSTDTQYF. In nucleotides, the CDR3 is TGCGCCAGCAGCCAAGATATTGGGGGGCCCTCCACAGATACGCAGTATTTT.